The 7 T cell receptor beta chains reported below all come from one sample, sequenced in a study of response to subunit inactivated influenza vaccine. Via MiXCR, TCRdb re-called the RT-PCR reads, giving one row per CDR3 protein. The repertoire includes 700,000 to 800,000 distinct CDR3 sequences, roughly 20% of them detected once, and about 11% sits in the top ten. The specimen was PBMCs from blood, collected more than 4 days after vaccination. The receptor source for this set is a man aged 50-59 years who received an inactivated influenza vaccine.

This clonotype was picked up many times. The rearrangement links TRBV20-1 to TRBJ2-3, with 11 bases matching TRBD2. The CDR3 is 16 amino acids. The junction had 7 bases not matched to a gene; V was cut back by 2 bases and J by 3 bases. Germline CDR1 DFQATT, CDR2 SNEGSKA (reference sequence). CDR3 in DNA: TGCAGTGCTAGACTAGCGGGAGGACCGCGGACAGATACGCAGTATTTT. Its translation is CSARLAGGPRTDTQYF.

This clonotype occurred a few times. J is TRBJ2-3 and V is TRBV5-1; D may be TRBD1 (5 bases). The CDR3 is made up of 12 amino acids. Trimming left V 3 bases short and J 14 bases short, with 16 bases between. The V gene's germline CDR1 is SGHRS and CDR2 YFSETQ. DNA of the CDR3: TGCGCCAGCAGCTCGCAACAGGAGTCCCCGTATTTT. Its translation: CASSSQQESPYF.

The chain has TRBV7-9 and TRBJ2-3, with 8 bases that match TRBD2. V lost 6 bases and J lost 2; bases outside the gene matches: 10. Germline-derived CDR1 and CDR2 are SEHNR and FQNEAQ (reference sequence). There are 16 residues in the CDR3. The CDR3 DNA reads TGTGCCAGCAGACCTCTCGCGGGAGGATACACAGATACGCAGTATTTT. This encodes CASRPLAGGYTDTQYF.

This clonotype has ten or more counts. The DNA of the CDR3 is TGCAGTGCTAGCCGACTAGCGGGGGGGCATTACAATGAGCAGTTCTTC. Protein sequence: CSASRLAGGHYNEQFF. V is TRBV20-1 and J is TRBJ2-1; 14 nucleotides match TRBD2. The germline CDR1 and CDR2 sequences are DFQATT and SNEGSKA (reference sequence). The CDR3 runs 16 residues. The V and J ends lost 3 bases and 4 bases, in that order; junction bases with no gene match: 5.

This clonotype was counted at least ten times. V gene TRBV11-2 combines with J gene TRBJ2-7; a weak D match, TRBD1 (5 bases). Trimming cost V 8 bases and J 7 bases, with 27 bases left between them. This CDR3 contains 16 residues. Germline assignment: CDR1 SGHAT and CDR2 FQNNGV. CDR3 amino acids: CASHSLRSRVHGEQYF. As DNA, the CDR3 is TGTGCCAGCCACAGCTTGCGGAGCAGGGTTCATGGAGAGCAGTACTTC.

This clonotype was seen repeatedly, ten times or more. This chain connects TRBV5-1 to TRBJ2-7; possible D gene TRBD1, 6 bases. The V gene lost 1 base and the J gene lost 2 bases, with 22 bases spanning the gap. This CDR3 contains 18 residues. Germline CDR1 reads SGHRS; CDR2 reads YFSETQ. CDR3 nucleotide sequence: TGCGCCAGCAGCTTGCACCCTTTTGAGGGGGATCATGCCTACGAGCAGTACTTC. Amino acids: CASSLHPFEGDHAYEQYF.

This clonotype was counted at least ten times. This chain links TRBV20-1 with TRBJ2-5, with TRBD1 identical over 7 bases. V lost 4 bases, J lost 2 bases, and 7 bases stayed unmatched. In germline, CDR1 is DFQATT, CDR2 SNEGSKA (reference sequence). This CDR3 comprises 14 residues. CDR3 region: CSATTGSRQETQYF. CDR3 sequence (DNA): TGCAGTGCTACGACAGGGTCAAGACAAGAGACCCAGTACTTC.